Below, 29 T cell receptor beta chains from the same sample are listed, as sequenced in a study of T cell responses to AZD1222 COVID-19 vaccine. Profiling relied on immunoSEQ multiplex PCR, and the TCRdb table lists in-frame clones only, not all of them. The data contain roughly 110,000 clones, approximately 90% of them singletons. Material: peripheral blood, obtained on day 0 of AZD1222 vaccination. The receptors derive from an adult in good health.

The CDR3 reads CASSRGGTSGIWADTQYF. The CDR3, as DNA: TGTGCCAGCAGCCGCGGGGGGACTAGCGGTATTTGGGCAGATACGCAGTATTTT. The chain couples TRBV7-8 to TRBJ2-3; 11 nucleotides match TRBD2. V was pared by 5 bases and J by 4 bases, with 14 bases of the junction left unmatched. In germline, CDR1 is SGHVS, CDR2 FQNEAQ. This CDR3 comprises 18 residues.

V and J are TRBV20-1 and TRBJ2-1, with 8 bases lining up with TRBD2. From germline, CDR1 is DFQATT and CDR2 SNEGSKA (reference sequence). V shed 3 bases and J 12 bases; nucleotides not matched to a gene: 7. The CDR3 spans 12 residues. The CDR3 nucleotides read TGCAGTGCTAGTCCCGCGGGGGGAGGGCAGTTCTTC. Translation gives CSASPAGGGQFF.

The chain links TRBV7-8 to TRBJ1-6; 9 bases line up with TRBD1. Trimming took 5 bases from V and 7 from J; bases not matched to a gene: 3. From germline, CDR1 is SGHVS and CDR2 FQNEAQ. The CDR3 sequence is 14 residues long. CDR3 sequence (DNA): TGTGCCAGCAGCATAGGACAGGGGAATTCACCCCTCCACTTT. It translates to CASSIGQGNSPLHF.

The chain uses TRBV9 and TRBJ1-2; D is uncertain. Germline loops: CDR1 SGDLS, CDR2 YYNGEE. Trimming cost V 2 bases and J 3 bases, with 5 bases left between them. This CDR3 contains 12 residues. Written as DNA, the CDR3 is TGTGCCAGCAGCGTTTCGTACTATGGCTACACCTTC. Amino acids: CASSVSYYGYTF.

This chain uses TRBV11-2 with TRBJ1-6; maybe TRBD1 (6 bases). This CDR3 comprises 14 residues. Germline loops: CDR1 SGHAT, CDR2 FQNNGV. V lost 5 bases and J lost 10, with 15 bases in between. CDR3: CASSLFRGNSPLHF. The CDR3 DNA reads as TGTGCCAGCAGCCTATTCAGGGGTAACTCACCCCTCCACTTT.

The chain carries TRBV5-1 and TRBJ2-7; D perhaps matches TRBD2 (5 bases). Between the trimmed V and J ends, which lost 5 bases and 5 bases, there was a span of 17 bases. The germline gives CDR1 SGHRS, CDR2 YFSETQ. The CDR3 consists of 14 residues. The CDR3 sequence: CASRRETARHEQYF. CDR3 bases: TGCGCCAGCAGGAGGGAAACTGCGCGGCACGAGCAGTACTTC.

J is TRBJ1-2 and V is TRBV18, with D tentatively TRBD1 (6 bases). The CDR3 spans 13 residues. V was cut by 4 bases and J by 7 bases, with 13 bases left in between. CDR1 and CDR2 (germline): KGHSH, LQKENI. CDR3 region: CASSRTTGAGYTF. For the CDR3, the DNA is TGTGCCAGCTCACGAACGACGGGGGCTGGCTACACCTTC.

The CDR3 nucleotides are TGTGCCAGCAGCTTAGTGGGGGAAAGCAATCAGCCCCAGCATTTT. Protein sequence: CASSLVGESNQPQHF. The gene calls are TRBV7-2 and TRBJ1-5; D may be TRBD1 (5 bases). Trimming left V 1 base short and J 1 base short, with 8 bases between. Germline lookup yields CDR1 SGHTA and CDR2 FQGNSA. The CDR3 length is 15 residues.

The gene calls are TRBV5-1 and TRBJ2-3, with TRBD1 matching over 9 bases. Germline assignment: CDR1 SGHRS and CDR2 YFSETQ. This CDR3 is 16 amino acids long. V was pared by 2 bases and J by 2 bases, with 6 bases of the junction left unmatched. CDR3 protein: CASSFSGTGNTDTQYF. CDR3 in DNA: TGCGCCAGCAGCTTCTCCGGGACAGGGAACACAGATACGCAGTATTTT.

This chain links TRBV19 with TRBJ1-5, with D hard to call. The CDR3 extends over 14 amino acids. The V and J ends lost 5 bases and 0 bases respectively, with 8 bases between them. Germline-derived CDR1 and CDR2 are LNHDA and SQIVND (reference sequence). CDR3 region: CASSFRSSNQPQHF. The CDR3 coding sequence is TGTGCCAGTAGTTTCAGGTCTAGCAATCAGCCCCAGCATTTT.

Remarks on this clone: The junction departs from the called germline gene at one end, perhaps through a read error. The chain combines TRBV2 with TRBJ1-6; D ambiguous. CDR1 is SNHLY and CDR2 is FYNNEI in the germline V gene. This CDR3 has 13 amino acids. The CDR3: CASSEEMNSPLHF. CDR3 DNA: TGTGCCAGCAGCGAAGAGATGAATTCACCCCTCCACTTT.

The gene calls are TRBV7-2 and TRBJ1-2, with TRBD1 identical over 8 bases. Per the germline V gene, CDR1 is SGHTA and CDR2 is FQGNSA. This CDR3 contains 13 residues. V shed 6 bases, J shed 6 bases, and the junction held 6 bases outside the gene matches. This CDR3 is CASSPRQGHGYTF. The CDR3 DNA reads as TGTGCCAGCAGTCCCAGACAGGGGCATGGCTACACCTTC.

V gene TRBV20-1 combines with J gene TRBJ1-5; no clear D. The V and J ends lost 3 bases and 5 bases respectively, with 8 bases between them. The CDR3 loop spans 12 amino acids. CDR1 and CDR2 (germline): DFQATT, SNEGSKA (reference sequence). CDR3 coding DNA: TGCAGTGCTAGTTCAAGCGATCAGCCCCAGCATTTT. It yields the protein CSASSSDQPQHF.

The chain links TRBV25-1 to TRBJ1-4; D not resolved. Trimming left V 0 bases short and J 11 bases short, with 10 bases between. This CDR3 region has 13 residues. Germline-derived CDR1 and CDR2 are MGHDK and SYGVNS. CDR3 protein: CASSEYERDKLFF. The CDR3, as DNA: TGTGCCAGCAGTGAATATGAACGGGATAAACTGTTTTTT. Using reference TRBV25-1 and TRBJ1-4 for the parts outside the CDR3, the full variable domain is EADIYQTPRYLVIGTGKKITLECSQTMGHDKMYWYQQDPGMELHLIHYSYGVNSTEKGDLSSESTVSRIRTEHFPLTLESARPSHTSQYLCASSEYERDKLFFGSGTQLSVL.

CDR3 residues: CASSRDLTNEKLFF. DNA for the CDR3: TGTGCCAGCAGCCGTGACTTAACTAATGAAAAACTGTTTTTT. This chain uses TRBV6-1 with TRBJ1-4; D is unclear. The CDR3 is 14 amino acids. The V end lost 6 bases, the J end lost 1 base, and 9 bases lay between the germline ends. Germline CDR1 reads MNHNS; CDR2 reads SASEGT.

The CDR3 protein is CASSFPEGVGTNEQFF. DNA for the CDR3: TGTGCCAGCAGCTTCCCCGAGGGGGTAGGGACAAATGAGCAGTTCTTC. V is TRBV7-3 and J is TRBJ2-1; perhaps TRBD1 as D (6 bases). V lost 3 bases and J lost 7, with 19 bases in between. The CDR3 is 16 residues long. Germline assignment: CDR1 SGHTA and CDR2 FQGTGA.

V usage is TRBV6-1 and J usage is TRBJ1-2; 7 positions match TRBD1. V lost 6 bases to trimming and J lost 2 bases; unmatched junction nucleotides: 9. Germline V gene lookup returns CDR1 MNHNS and CDR2 SASEGT. CDR3 length: 15 residues. This chain's CDR3 is CASRTQTGQNYGYTF. The CDR3 DNA reads as TGTGCCAGCAGGACCCAGACAGGGCAGAACTATGGCTACACCTTC.

The chain recombines TRBV6-2 or TRBV6-3 with TRBJ2-3, with unresolved D. CDR3 length equals 12 residues. Trimming removed 6 bases at V and 4 bases at J, with 8 bases between. The germline gives CDR1 MNHEY, CDR2 SVGEGT. CDR3 DNA: TGTGCCAGCAGCCATAAACCAGATACGCAGTATTTT. Translating gives CASSHKPDTQYF.

In this sample, this clone turned up a few times. The chain is built from TRBV14 and TRBJ1-4, with D possibly matching TRBD1 (5 bases). Trimming left V 4 bases short and J 3 bases short, with 12 bases between. Germline CDR1 SGHDN, CDR2 FVKESK. The CDR3 runs to 15 residues. The CDR3 is CASSPMTVANEKLFF. CDR3 coding DNA: TGTGCCAGCAGCCCGATGACAGTGGCTAATGAAAAACTGTTTTTT.

This chain links TRBV5-1 with TRBJ2-2; tentatively, D is TRBD2 (5 bases). Germline CDR1 is SGHRS and CDR2 is YFSETQ. The CDR3 length is 15 residues. The V end lost 4 bases, the J end lost 2 bases, and 12 bases lay between the germline ends. As DNA, the CDR3 is TGCGCCAGCAGCCCCGCGGACTTAAACACCGGGGAGCTGTTTTTT. The encoded protein is CASSPADLNTGELFF.

The J gene is TRBJ2-2, the V gene TRBV7-2; tentatively, D is TRBD1 or TRBD2 (6 bases each). Germline-derived CDR1 and CDR2 are SGHTA and FQGNSA. The V end lost 3 bases, the J end lost 0 bases, and 17 bases lay between the germline ends. The CDR3 has 18 residues. CDR3 nucleotides: TGTGCCAGCAGCTTGCGCGGGACAACCAACGCGAACACCGGGGAGCTGTTTTTT. Amino acid sequence: CASSLRGTTNANTGELFF.

Comments on this clone: This same CDR3 is encoded by further DNA sequences in the sample. V usage is TRBV11-2 and J usage is TRBJ2-7; D call uncertain. Trimming removed 1 base from V and 2 bases from J, with 6 bases in between. CDR3 length: 13 amino acids. Germline CDR1 reads SGHAT; CDR2 reads FQNNGV. The chain's CDR3 is CASSLAGTYEQYF. The CDR3 nucleotides read TGTGCCAGCAGCTTAGCCGGCACCTACGAGCAGTACTTC.

This chain joins TRBV6-4 and TRBJ1-6, with 8 bases that match TRBD1. Germline V gene sequence: CDR1 MRHNA, CDR2 SNTAGT. The V gene end was trimmed by 6 bases and the J gene end by 6 bases; junction bases not matched to a gene: 7. The CDR3 runs 15 residues. In DNA, the CDR3 is TGTGCCAGCAGCCTCGGACAGGGTACTAATTCACCCCTCCACTTT. Translated, it gives CASSLGQGTNSPLHF.

The genes are TRBV6-2 or TRBV6-3 and TRBJ2-3; 8 positions agree with TRBD2. V was pared by 0 bases and J by 0 bases, with 8 bases of the junction left unmatched. The CDR3 contains 18 residues. Germline assignment: CDR1 MNHEY and CDR2 SVGEGT. The CDR3 DNA is TGTGCCAGCAGTTACTCGGTGGGACTAGAACCGAGCACAGATACGCAGTATTTT. This translates into CASSYSVGLEPSTDTQYF.

This chain connects TRBV6-5 to TRBJ2-1; D is ambiguous. CDR3 size: 13 residues. Trimming took 6 bases from V and 4 from J, leaving 10 bases between them. CDR1 is MNHEY and CDR2 is SVGAGI in the germline V gene. The CDR3 is CASRVPNYNEQFF. In DNA, the CDR3 is TGTGCCAGCAGGGTCCCGAATTACAATGAGCAGTTCTTC.

The chain uses TRBV12-5 and TRBJ2-3, with D possibly TRBD2 on 7 matching bases. The CDR3 is 13 amino acids. CDR1 and CDR2 (germline): LGHNT, FRNRAP. V lost 1 base and J 6 bases, leaving 8 bases between the germline ends. The CDR3 coding sequence is TGTGCTAGTGGTTTGGAGGGGGGGGATACGCAGTATTTT. Translated: CASGLEGGDTQYF.

The chain links TRBV5-1 to TRBJ2-2; weak D call: TRBD2 (6 bases). The CDR3 is 15 residues long. CDR1 is SGHRS, CDR2 YFSETQ, per germline. V was pared by 4 bases and J by 5 bases, with 15 bases between. CDR3 in DNA: TGCGCCAGCAGCCGCAACCGGGAGAGGACCGGGGAGCTGTTTTTT. The encoded protein is CASSRNRERTGELFF.

This clone was counted a single time. The rearrangement links TRBV6-5 to TRBJ2-7; D may be TRBD2 (6 bases). The germline CDR1 and CDR2 sequences are MNHEY and SVGAGI. The CDR3 consists of 11 residues. With 6 bases removed from V and 5 bases from J, the gap between germline ends came to 8 bases. The CDR3: CASRERDEQYF. The CDR3 region has the DNA TGTGCCAGCAGGGAGCGGGACGAGCAGTACTTC.

The J gene is TRBJ1-4, the V gene TRBV6-4; maybe TRBD1 (6 bases). The CDR3 runs 14 residues. Germline V CDR1 and CDR2: MRHNA, SNTAGT. V was cut by 6 bases and J by 5 bases, with 13 bases left in between. The CDR3: CASSPNRANEKLFF. The CDR3 nucleotides are TGTGCCAGCAGCCCCAACAGGGCAAATGAAAAACTGTTTTTT.